Presented here are 9 T cell receptor beta chains from one specimen sequenced in a study of Graves' ophthalmopathy and Graves' hyperthyroidism. Amplified material comprised TCR beta CDR3 regions derived from RNA transcripts. First-round RT-PCR relied on HTBI primers, and a second-round multiplex PCR came next. TCRdb fed the multiplex PCR reads into MiXCR, producing one record per CDR3 protein. The top ten clones hold around 43% of a sample with about 240,000 distinct CDR3 sequences, around 42% of them seen once. Sequenced material: peripheral blood. These receptors all stem from an adult man with Graves' ophthalmopathy.

This clonotype was seen only a few times. The V and J genes are TRBV5-5 and TRBJ1-2; D gene ambiguous. CDR3 length: 14 amino acids. The V and J ends lost 0 bases and 3 bases respectively, with 9 bases between them. CDR1 and CDR2 (germline): SGHKS, YYEKEE (reference sequence). CDR3 sequence (DNA): TGTGCCAGCAGCTTGGCTACGATGGACTATGGCTACACCTTC. Residues: CASSLATMDYGYTF.

The gene calls are TRBV20-1 and TRBJ1-2; D unresolved. The CDR3 runs 18 residues. The V and J ends lost 0 bases and 6 bases respectively, with 26 bases between them. Germline V CDR1 and CDR2: DFQATT, SNEGSKA (reference sequence). The CDR3 sequence is CSARDQGGGSLNGDGYTF. DNA of the CDR3: TGCAGTGCTAGAGATCAAGGCGGCGGATCCCTTAACGGGGATGGCTACACCTTC.

In this sample, this clonotype turned up a few times. V gene TRBV7-3 combines with J gene TRBJ1-3; TRBD1 might be the D (5 bases). This CDR3 is 15 amino acids long. V was trimmed by 5 bases and J by 0 bases, leaving 11 bases between them. Germline lookup yields CDR1 SGHTA and CDR2 FQGTGA. CDR3 nucleotide sequence: TGTGCCAGCAGCCGGGACGGCAACTCTGGAAACACCATATATTTT. It codes for CASSRDGNSGNTIYF.

The CDR3 loop is CASSVGQGTETQYF. CDR3 nucleotides: TGTGCCAGCAGTGTCGGACAGGGGACGGAGACCCAGTACTTC. The rearrangement uses TRBV7-8 and TRBJ2-5; 9 positions match TRBD1. The CDR3 length is 14 residues. Germline CDR1 and CDR2: SGHVS and FQNEAQ. The V and J ends lost 6 bases and 5 bases, in that order; junction bases with no gene match: 7.

V and J are TRBV19 and TRBJ2-7; D remains unclear. Germline-derived CDR1 and CDR2 are LNHDA and SQIVND (reference sequence). V lost 2 bases and J lost 1, with 12 bases in between. The length of the CDR3 is 15 residues. Here the CDR3 reads CASSIKAIPSYEQYF. The CDR3 DNA reads as TGTGCCAGTAGTATAAAGGCGATACCTTCCTACGAGCAGTACTTC.

A word on this clonotype: This could be a read error, since a much larger clone is one nucleotide away. This chain links TRBV7-9 with TRBJ1-6; 8 positions match TRBD1. The junction had 6 bases not matched to a gene; V was cut back by 4 bases and J by 7 bases. The germline CDR1 and CDR2 sequences are SEHNR and FQNEAQ (reference sequence). CDR3 length: 15 residues. The CDR3: CASSSGQAANSPLHF. DNA of the CDR3: TGTGCCAGCAGCTCGGGACAGGCCGCAAATTCACCCCTCCACTTT.

This clonotype has only a few counts. The CDR3 sequence is CATSDTTGGSPFGANVLTF. The CDR3 region has the DNA TGTGCCACCAGTGATACCACAGGGGGTTCCCCCTTTGGGGCCAACGTCCTGACTTTC. The chain employs TRBV24-1 and TRBJ2-6; 8 nucleotides match TRBD1. Germline CDR1 is KGHDR and CDR2 is SFDVKD. The ends lost 3 bases at V and 3 bases at J; junction bases unmatched: 12. The length of the CDR3 is 19 residues.

This clonotype has a handful of counts. The gene calls are TRBV2 and TRBJ2-5, with TRBD1 as a possible D gene (5 bases). Deletions cut 2 bases from V and 0 bases from J, with 10 bases between. The length of the CDR3 is 15 residues. Germline V CDR1 and CDR2: SNHLY, FYNNEI. CDR3 bases: TGTGCCAGCAGTGAACAGGGTATGGACCAAGAGACCCAGTACTTC. It yields the protein CASSEQGMDQETQYF. Drawing the rest from reference TRBV2 and TRBJ2-5, the complete variable domain is EPEVTQTPSHQVTQMGQEVILRCVPISNHLYFYWYRQILGQKVEFLVSFYNNEISEKSEIFDDQFSVERPDGSNFTLKIRSTKLEDSAMYFCASSEQGMDQETQYFGPGTRLLVL.

A few counts support this clonotype. The chain recombines TRBV2 with TRBJ2-7; D unresolved. This CDR3 comprises 12 residues. Per the germline V gene, CDR1 is SNHLY and CDR2 is FYNNEI. Between the trimmed V and J ends, which lost 6 bases and 7 bases, there was a span of 13 bases. The chain's CDR3 is CASRIGAYEQYF. The CDR3 DNA reads TGTGCCAGCAGAATTGGTGCGTATGAGCAGTACTTC.